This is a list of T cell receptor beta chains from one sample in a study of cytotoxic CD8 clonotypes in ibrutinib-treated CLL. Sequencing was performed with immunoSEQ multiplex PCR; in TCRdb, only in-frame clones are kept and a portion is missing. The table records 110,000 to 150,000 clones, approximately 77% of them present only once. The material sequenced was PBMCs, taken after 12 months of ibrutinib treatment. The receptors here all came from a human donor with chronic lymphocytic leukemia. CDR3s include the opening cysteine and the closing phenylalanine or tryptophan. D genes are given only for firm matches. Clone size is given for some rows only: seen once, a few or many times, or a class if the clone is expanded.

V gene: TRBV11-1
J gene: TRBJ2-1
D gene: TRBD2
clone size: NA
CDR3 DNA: TGTGCCAGCCAAGAACTAGCGGGGGGGCATCAGAATGAGCAGTTCTTC
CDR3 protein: CASQELAGGHQNEQFF

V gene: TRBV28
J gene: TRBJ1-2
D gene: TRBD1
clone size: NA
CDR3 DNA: TGTGCCAGCAGTTTAGCCGGACAGGGTTCCTATGGCTACACCTTC
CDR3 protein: CASSLAGQGSYGYTF

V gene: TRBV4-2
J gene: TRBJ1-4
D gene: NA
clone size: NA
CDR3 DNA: TGTGCCAGCAGCCAAACGATAGGGGGGGCTAGTGAAAAACTGTTTTTT
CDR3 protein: CASSQTIGGASEKLFF

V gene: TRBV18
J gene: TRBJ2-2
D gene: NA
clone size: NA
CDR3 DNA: TGTGCCAGCTCACCACAAGGACGGGCGAACACCGGGGAGCTGTTTTTT
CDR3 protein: CASSPQGRANTGELFF

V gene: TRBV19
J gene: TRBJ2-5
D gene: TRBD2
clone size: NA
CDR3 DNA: TGTGCCAGTAGATATGGCGGGAGGTACCAAGAGACCCAGTACTTC
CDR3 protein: CASRYGGRYQETQYF

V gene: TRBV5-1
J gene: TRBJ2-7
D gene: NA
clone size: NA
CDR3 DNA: TGCGCCAGCACGGCAACCTCCTCCTACGAGCAGTACTTC
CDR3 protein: CASTATSSYEQYF

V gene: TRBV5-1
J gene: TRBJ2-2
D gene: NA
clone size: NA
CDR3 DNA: TGCGCCAGCATATCCGGCCGGAACACCGGGGAGCTGTTTTTT
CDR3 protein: CASISGRNTGELFF

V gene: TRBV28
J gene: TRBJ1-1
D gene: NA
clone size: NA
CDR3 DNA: TGTGCCAGCAGCTGGAGGGGTTCTCCTGAAGCTTTCTTT
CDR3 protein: CASSWRGSPEAFF

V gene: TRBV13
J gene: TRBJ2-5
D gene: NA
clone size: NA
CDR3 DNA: TGTGCCAGCAGCCCGAAGGCTCAAGAGACCCAGTACTTC
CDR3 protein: CASSPKAQETQYF

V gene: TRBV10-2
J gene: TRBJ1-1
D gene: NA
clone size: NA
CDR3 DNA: TGCGCCAGCAGTGAGTCCAGCGAGGGGACTGAAGCTTTCTTT
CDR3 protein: CASSESSEGTEAFF

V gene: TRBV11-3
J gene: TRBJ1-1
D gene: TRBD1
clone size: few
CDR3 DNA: TGTGCCAGCAGCTTAGGCCAGGGGGCTGAAGCTTTCTTT
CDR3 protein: CASSLGQGAEAFF

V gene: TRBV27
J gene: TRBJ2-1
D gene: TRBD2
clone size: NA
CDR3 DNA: TGTGCCAGCAGTCACCTAGCGGGAGGCGACAATGAGCAGTTCTTC
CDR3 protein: CASSHLAGGDNEQFF

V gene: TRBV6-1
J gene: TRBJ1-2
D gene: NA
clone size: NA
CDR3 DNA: TGTGCCATCCGGGGTACAGTCCTCAACTATGGCTACACCTTC
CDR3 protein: CAIRGTVLNYGYTF

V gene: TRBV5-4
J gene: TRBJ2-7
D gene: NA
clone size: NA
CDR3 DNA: TGTGCCAGCAGCCCGATGGGGACAAAATCCTACGAGCAGTACTTC
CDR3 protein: CASSPMGTKSYEQYF

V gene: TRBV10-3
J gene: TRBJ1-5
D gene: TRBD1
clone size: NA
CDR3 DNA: TGTGCCATCAGCGCCGGGACAGTGGAACATCAGCCCCAGCATTTT
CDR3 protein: CAISAGTVEHQPQHF

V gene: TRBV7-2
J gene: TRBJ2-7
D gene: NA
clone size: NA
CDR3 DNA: TGTGCCAGCAGCTTAGCGGGGGCCCCAACCGTCGAGCAGTACTTC
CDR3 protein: CASSLAGAPTVEQYF

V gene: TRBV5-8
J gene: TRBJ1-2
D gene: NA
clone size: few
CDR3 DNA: TGTGCCAGCAGCCTGGTTCGGGGGGAATTTGGCTACACCTTC
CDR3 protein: CASSLVRGEFGYTF

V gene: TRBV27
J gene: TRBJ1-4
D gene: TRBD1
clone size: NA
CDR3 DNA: TGTGCCAGCCGCCGACAGGGTGGTGAAAAACTGTTTTTT
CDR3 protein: CASRRQGGEKLFF

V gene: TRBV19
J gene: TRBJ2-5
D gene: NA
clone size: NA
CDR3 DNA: TGTGCCACCCCACAGGGAATCGGAGAGACCCAGTACTTC
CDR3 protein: CATPQGIGETQYF

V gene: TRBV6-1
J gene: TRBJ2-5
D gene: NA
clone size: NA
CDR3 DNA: TGTGCCAGCAGTCCTCCGTTAGAATTCGAGACCCAGTACTTC
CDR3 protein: CASSPPLEFETQYF

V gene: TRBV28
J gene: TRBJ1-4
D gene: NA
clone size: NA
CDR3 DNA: TGTGCCAGCAGTCTCCAATGGCGGGGGCCGAGACGAAAACTGTTTTTT
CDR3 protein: CASSLQWRGPRRKLFF

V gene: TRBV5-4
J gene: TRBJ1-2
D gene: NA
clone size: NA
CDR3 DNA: TGTGCCAGCAGAGCCAGGGAGGGCTTTGGCTACACCTTC
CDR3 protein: CASRAREGFGYTF

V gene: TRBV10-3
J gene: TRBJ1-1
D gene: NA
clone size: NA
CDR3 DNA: TGTGCCATCAGTGGTAAGGGGGGCCAAGCTGAAGCTTTCTTT
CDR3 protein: CAISGKGGQAEAFF

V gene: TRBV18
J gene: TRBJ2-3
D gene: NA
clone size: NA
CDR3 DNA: TGTGCCAGCTCACCACCGGGAAGGGGATCAGATACGCAGTATTTT
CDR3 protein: CASSPPGRGSDTQYF

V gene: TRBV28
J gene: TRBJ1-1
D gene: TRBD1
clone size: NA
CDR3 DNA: TGTGCCAGCGGGACAGGTTCGAACACTGAAGCTTTCTTT
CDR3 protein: CASGTGSNTEAFF

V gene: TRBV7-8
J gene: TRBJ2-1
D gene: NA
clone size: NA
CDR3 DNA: TGTGCCAGCAGCCATAGGACAGTAAACAATGAGCAGTTCTTC
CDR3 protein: CASSHRTVNNEQFF

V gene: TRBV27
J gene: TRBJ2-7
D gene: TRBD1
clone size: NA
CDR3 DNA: TGTGCCAGCACCCCTTGGGGACAGGGACAGTACGAGCAGTACTTC
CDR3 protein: CASTPWGQGQYEQYF

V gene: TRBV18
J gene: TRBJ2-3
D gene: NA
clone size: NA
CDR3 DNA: TGTGCCAGCTCACCACCTTCGATGTATGATACGCAGTATTTT
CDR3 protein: CASSPPSMYDTQYF

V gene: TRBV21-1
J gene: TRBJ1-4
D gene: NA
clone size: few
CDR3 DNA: TGTGCCAGCAGCAAGTCAGGGGGCGATGAAAAACTGTTTTTT
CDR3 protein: CASSKSGGDEKLFF

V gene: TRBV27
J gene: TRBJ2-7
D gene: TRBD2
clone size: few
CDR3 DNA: TGTGCCAGCAGTTTCTCGGGAGGTCCTTACGAGCAGTACTTC
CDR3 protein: CASSFSGGPYEQYF

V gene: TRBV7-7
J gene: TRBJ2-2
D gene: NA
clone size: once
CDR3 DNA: TGTGCTAGCAGCTCTTCAAATACCGCCGGGGAGCTGTTTTTT
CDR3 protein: CASSSSNTAGELFF

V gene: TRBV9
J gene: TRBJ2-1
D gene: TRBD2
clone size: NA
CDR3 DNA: TGTGCCAGCAGCGTAGGTAGCGGGAGGGCCGTTAGTAGGAATGAGCAGTTCTTC
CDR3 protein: CASSVGSGRAVSRNEQFF

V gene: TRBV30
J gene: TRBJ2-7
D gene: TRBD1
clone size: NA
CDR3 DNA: TGTGCCTGGGGGCGGCAGGGGGCTTCCGAGCAGTACTTC
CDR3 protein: CAWGRQGASEQYF